One sample yielded the 17 T cell receptor beta chains listed below, sequenced in a study of neurological immune-mediated disorders. In TCRdb, the 5' RACE reads were re-called with MiXCR into one record per CDR3 protein. The table has about 17,000 distinct CDR3 sequences, around 3.4% seen once. The sample taken for sequencing was CD8+ T cells from blood. The receptors were gathered from a woman aged 40 to 50 in good health.

This clonotype was detected many times. The chain is built from TRBV12-3 or TRBV12-4 and TRBJ2-3; either TRBD1 or TRBD2 may supply D (5 bases each). This CDR3 has 16 residues. The V and J ends lost 1 base and 2 bases respectively, with 13 bases between them. The CDR3 DNA follows: TGTGCCAGCAGTTTAGGGCCCTCCGGGACCACAGATACGCAGTATTTT. Translation gives CASSLGPSGTTDTQYF.

This clonotype appeared many times. The chain has TRBV3-1 and TRBJ2-1, with TRBD2 identical over 7 bases. This CDR3 region has 16 residues. The J segment lost 0 bases and the V segment lost 4 bases, leaving 6 bases of the junction unmatched. In germline, CDR1 is LGHDT, CDR2 YNNKEL (reference sequence). The CDR3 nucleotides read TGTGCCAGCAGCCTGGGGTCGGGAGGCTCCTACAATGAGCAGTTCTTC. Translated: CASSLGSGGSYNEQFF.

The chain carries TRBV28 and TRBJ2-7; 13 positions match TRBD2. J gave up 7 bases and V 8 bases, and 8 bases lay outside the gene matches. CDR3 size: 14 residues. Germline CDR1 reads MDHEN; CDR2 reads SYDVKM. CDR3 sequence reads: CASVLWTSGSEQYF. The CDR3 DNA is TGTGCCAGCGTCTTGTGGACTAGCGGGAGTGAGCAGTACTTC. The variable domain in full, completed from reference TRBV28 and TRBJ2-7, reads DVKVTQSSRYLVKRTGEKVFLECVQDMDHENMFWYRQDPGLGLRLIYFSYDVKMKEKGDIPEGYSVSREKKERFSLILESASTNQTSMYLCASVLWTSGSEQYFGPGTRLTVT.

This clonotype was detected ten times or more. The gene calls are TRBV29-1 and TRBJ2-2, with a possible D match to TRBD2 (6 bases). CDR3 length equals 14 residues. V lost 3 bases and J lost 4, with 12 bases in between. CDR1 and CDR2 (germline): SQVTM, ANQGSEA. The CDR3 DNA reads as TGCAGCGTTGAGCGGGGTTCAGGCACCGGGGAGCTGTTTTTT. Protein product: CSVERGSGTGELFF.

In this sample, this clonotype turned up many times. J is TRBJ2-7 and V is TRBV29-1; unclear D gene. The CDR3 length is 13 residues. Trimming pared 3 bases from V and 4 bases from J, leaving 13 bases between. In germline, CDR1 is SQVTM, CDR2 ANQGSEA. The CDR3 spells CSVEAATPYEQYF. CDR3 nucleotide sequence: TGCAGCGTTGAGGCGGCAACTCCTTACGAGCAGTACTTC.

Many counts were recorded for this clonotype. CDR3 nucleotides: TGCAGCGTGGGGACTAGCGGGGGAAGTGACTACAATGAGCAGTTCTTC. It codes for CSVGTSGGSDYNEQFF. The chain couples TRBV29-1 to TRBJ2-1, with TRBD2 matching over 14 bases. V trimming: 6 bases; J trimming: 3 bases; junction bases outside the gene matches: 7. The CDR3 runs to 16 residues. Germline V CDR1 and CDR2: SQVTM, ANQGSEA.

At least ten counts were recorded for this clonotype. The chain has TRBV7-9 and TRBJ2-1; TRBD2 matches 14 bases. The junction had 11 bases not matched to a gene; V was cut back by 1 base and J by 15 bases. Germline V CDR1 and CDR2: SEHNR, FQNEAQ (reference sequence). There are 16 residues in the CDR3. This CDR3 is CASSLGAGLAGGSPFF. The CDR3 DNA is TGTGCCAGCAGCTTAGGGGCCGGACTAGCGGGAGGTTCGCCGTTCTTC.

The J gene is TRBJ2-3, the V gene TRBV6-4, with 9 bases lining up with TRBD1. The CDR3 runs 15 residues. From germline, CDR1 is MRHNA and CDR2 SNTAGT. V was pared by 6 bases and J by 0 bases, with 4 bases of the junction left unmatched. DNA for the CDR3: TGTGCCAGCAGCGTGGGACAGGGTAGCACAGATACGCAGTATTTT. It translates to CASSVGQGSTDTQYF.

There are many counts of this clonotype. The chain has TRBV28 and TRBJ2-7, with 7 bases aligning to TRBD2. The CDR3 spans 14 residues. CDR1 is MDHEN, CDR2 SYDVKM, per germline. V was clipped by 5 bases and J by 7 bases; unmatched bases: 11. This chain's CDR3 is CASSVTGGGGEQYF. The CDR3 DNA sequence: TGTGCCAGCAGTGTAACAGGTGGGGGGGGTGAGCAGTACTTC.

This clonotype was detected ten times or more. The chain recombines TRBV5-5 with TRBJ2-7; tentatively, D is TRBD1 (5 bases). Germline assignment: CDR1 SGHKS and CDR2 YYEKEE (reference sequence). The V end was cut by 4 bases, the J end by 2 bases, with 10 bases between. The CDR3 sequence is 13 residues long. CDR3 protein: CASSPDTTYEQYF. The CDR3 nucleotides read TGTGCCAGCAGCCCGGACACAACCTACGAGCAGTACTTC.

Many counts were recorded for this clonotype. This chain joins TRBV7-6 and TRBJ1-2; 8 bases are shared with TRBD1. The J segment lost 3 bases and the V segment lost 7 bases, leaving 13 bases of the junction unmatched. Germline V gene data show CDR1 as SGHVS and CDR2 as FNYEAQ. This CDR3 is built from 16 residues. CDR3 nucleotide sequence: TGTGCCAGCACCCCTGTGGACAGGGTTTATGACTATGGCTACACCTTC. This codes for CASTPVDRVYDYGYTF.

This clonotype was picked up many times. The rearrangement links TRBV27 to TRBJ2-3; the match to TRBD2 covers 7 bases. This CDR3 comprises 16 residues. Trimming at V came to 6 bases and at J to 2 bases, leaving 11 bases not matched to a gene. Germline V gene data show CDR1 as MNHEY and CDR2 as SMNVEV (reference sequence). The CDR3 protein is CASSAVLADLTDTQYF. CDR3 coding DNA: TGTGCCAGCAGCGCGGTTCTAGCGGACCTCACAGATACGCAGTATTTT.

This clonotype has ten or more counts. This chain connects TRBV28 to TRBJ2-7; D unclear. In germline, CDR1 is MDHEN, CDR2 SYDVKM. Trimming shortened V by 6 bases and J by 3 bases, and 15 bases separated the two germline ends. The CDR3 extends over 14 amino acids. Here the CDR3 reads CASSTAQANYEQYF. CDR3 DNA sequence: TGTGCCAGCAGCACTGCCCAGGCCAACTACGAGCAGTACTTC. Full variable domain (missing parts from reference TRBV28 and TRBJ2-7): DVKVTQSSRYLVKRTGEKVFLECVQDMDHENMFWYRQDPGLGLRLIYFSYDVKMKEKGDIPEGYSVSREKKERFSLILESASTNQTSMYLCASSTAQANYEQYFGPGTRLTVT.

This clonotype was counted at least ten times. The chain combines TRBV3-1 with TRBJ2-6; D ambiguous. This CDR3 region has 15 residues. Between the trimmed V and J ends, which lost 4 bases and 1 base, there was a span of 8 bases. CDR1 LGHDT and CDR2 YNNKEL come from the germline V gene (reference sequence). CDR3 residues: CASSRQVSGANVLTF. The CDR3 DNA is TGTGCCAGCAGCCGCCAAGTGTCTGGGGCCAACGTCCTGACTTTC.

This clonotype was recorded many times. This rearrangement joins TRBV7-9 to TRBJ1-5; D unclear. The CDR3 sequence is 15 residues long. The V end was cut by 1 base, the J end by 0 bases, with 7 bases between. Looked up from germline, CDR1 is SEHNR and CDR2 is FQNEAQ (reference sequence). The CDR3 loop is CASSLEGYSNQPQHF. CDR3 sequence (DNA): TGTGCCAGCAGCTTAGAGGGCTATAGCAATCAGCCCCAGCATTTT.

This clonotype was counted many times. V and J are TRBV3-1 and TRBJ2-5, with TRBD1 matching over 7 bases. V trimming: 0 bases; J trimming: 5 bases; junction bases outside the gene matches: 15. CDR3 size: 18 residues. The germline gives CDR1 LGHDT, CDR2 YNNKEL (reference sequence). For the CDR3, the DNA is TGTGCCAGCAGCCAAGACGGATTAGAAGGGGGCAGCACGGAGACCCAGTACTTC. Translating gives CASSQDGLEGGSTETQYF.

Ten or more counts support this clonotype. The chain uses TRBV7-2 and TRBJ2-7; D ambiguous. The CDR3 length is 9 residues. Germline V CDR1 and CDR2: SGHTA, FQGNSA. V was clipped by 8 bases and J by 4 bases, with 3 bases between them. The CDR3, as DNA: TGTGCCAGCGGGTACGAGCAGTACTTC. Amino acid sequence: CASGYEQYF.